This TCR beta chain emerged from a study of blood T cells in healthy people across ages. Primers used in a second PCR of roughly 7 to 11 cycles were a sample-barcoded 5' primer and a J-beta primer mix. TCRdb reanalysed the 5' RACE reads using MiXCR and keeps one entry per CDR3 protein. The sample yields about 810,000 distinct CDR3 sequences, about 36% seen once. There are 10 residues in the CDR3. Germline CDR1 DFQATT, CDR2 SNEGSKA (reference sequence). The chain employs TRBV20-1 and TRBJ2-4; D unresolved. Near its end, the DNA agrees better with TRBJ2-7, so the J call may be wrong. The material sequenced was blood. The origin of this receptor is a young man in good health. This CDR3 reads CSAGAYEQYF. The DNA for the CDR3 is TGCAGTGCTGGCGCCTACGAGCAGTACTTC.